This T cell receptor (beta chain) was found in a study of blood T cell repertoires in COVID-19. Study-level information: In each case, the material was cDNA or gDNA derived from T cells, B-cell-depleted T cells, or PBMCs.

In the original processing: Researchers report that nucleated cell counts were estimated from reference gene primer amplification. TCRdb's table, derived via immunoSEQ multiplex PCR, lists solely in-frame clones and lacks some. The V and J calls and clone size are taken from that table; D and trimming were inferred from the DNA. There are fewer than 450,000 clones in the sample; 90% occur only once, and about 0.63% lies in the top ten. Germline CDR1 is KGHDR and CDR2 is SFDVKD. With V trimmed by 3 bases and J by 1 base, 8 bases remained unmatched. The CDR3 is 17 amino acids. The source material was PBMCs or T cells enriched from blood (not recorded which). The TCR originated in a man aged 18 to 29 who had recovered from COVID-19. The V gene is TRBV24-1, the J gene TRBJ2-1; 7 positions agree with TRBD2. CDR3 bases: TGTGCCACCAGTGATATGGGAGCGGGATCGTCCTACAATGAGCAGTTCTTC. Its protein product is CATSDMGAGSSYNEQFF.